This TCR beta chain came from a study of blood T cells in healthy people across ages. V was cut by 1 base and J by 2 bases, with 9 bases left in between. CDR1 PRHDT and CDR2 FYEKMQ come from the germline V gene (reference sequence). The CDR3 covers 14 residues. This clonotype was counted a few times. It was with a sample-barcoded 5' primer and a J-beta primer mix that a second PCR of roughly 7 to 12 cycles was run. TCRdb passed the 5' RACE reads through MiXCR, listing each CDR3 protein once. Among just over 800,000 distinct CDR3 sequences listed, about 62% were seen once. Sequencing used blood. The rearrangement links TRBV13 to TRBJ2-7; a possible D gene is TRBD1 (5 bases). The receptor was isolated from a man under 40 in good health. CDR3: CASSLEGRAYEQYF. Here the CDR3 DNA reads TGTGCCAGCAGCTTAGAAGGCAGGGCCTACGAGCAGTACTTC.